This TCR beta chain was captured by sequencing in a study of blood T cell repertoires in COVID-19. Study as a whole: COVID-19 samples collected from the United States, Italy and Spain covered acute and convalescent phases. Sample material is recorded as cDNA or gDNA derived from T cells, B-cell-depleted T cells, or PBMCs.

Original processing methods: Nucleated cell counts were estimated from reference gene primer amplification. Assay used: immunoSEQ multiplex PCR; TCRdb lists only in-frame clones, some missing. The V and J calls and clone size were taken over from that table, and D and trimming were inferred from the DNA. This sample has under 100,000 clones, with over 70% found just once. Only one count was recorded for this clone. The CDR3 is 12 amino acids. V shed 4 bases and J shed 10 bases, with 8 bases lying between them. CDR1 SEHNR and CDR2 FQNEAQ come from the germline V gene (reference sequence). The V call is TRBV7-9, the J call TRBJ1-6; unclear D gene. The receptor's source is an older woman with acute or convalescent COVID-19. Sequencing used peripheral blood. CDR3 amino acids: CASSSQASPLHF. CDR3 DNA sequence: TGTGCCAGCAGCTCGCAAGCGTCACCCCTCCACTTT.